The T cell receptor beta chain under discussion was sequenced for a study of cytomegalovirus exposure and HLA in healthy donors. About this clone: As yet, its antigen is unknown.

The study, taken as a whole, reports: Earlier findings revealed that most TCR beta V segments proved productive either about 87% or about 30% of the time. In a later analysis, across HLA loci, associated TCR counts were highest for DRB1, lowest for HLA-C.

The germline V and J ends were trimmed by 4 bases and 5 bases, with 12 bases remaining between them. Germline CDR1 SGHKS, CDR2 YYEKEE (reference sequence). This CDR3 has 13 residues. Researchers ran the PCR with 60 Vbeta and 13 Jbeta primers. Data came from immunoSEQ multiplex PCR; TCRdb stores just in-frame clones and leaves some out. The table records around 97,000 clones, about a tenth of them present only once. This TCR derives from a man aged 45-65 years in good health and CMV-seropositive. The genes are TRBV5-5 and TRBJ1-1; D is possibly TRBD1 (6 bases). The sequenced sample was PBMCs. This chain's CDR3 is CASSQRTETEAFF. The CDR3 DNA follows: TGTGCCAGCAGCCAGAGGACAGAGACTGAAGCTTTCTTT.